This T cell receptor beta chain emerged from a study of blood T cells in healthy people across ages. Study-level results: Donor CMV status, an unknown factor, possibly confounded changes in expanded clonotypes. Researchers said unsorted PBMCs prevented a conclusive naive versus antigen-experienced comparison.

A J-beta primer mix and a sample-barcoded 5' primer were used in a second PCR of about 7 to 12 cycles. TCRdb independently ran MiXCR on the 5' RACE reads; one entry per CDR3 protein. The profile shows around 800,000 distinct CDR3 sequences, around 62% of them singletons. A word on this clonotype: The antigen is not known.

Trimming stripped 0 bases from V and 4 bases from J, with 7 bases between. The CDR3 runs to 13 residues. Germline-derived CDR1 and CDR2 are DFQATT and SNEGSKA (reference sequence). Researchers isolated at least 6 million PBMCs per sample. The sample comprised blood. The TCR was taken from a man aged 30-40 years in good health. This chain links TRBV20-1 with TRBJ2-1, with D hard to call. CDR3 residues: CSARDPQYNEQFF. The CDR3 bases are TGCAGTGCTAGAGATCCCCAGTACAATGAGCAGTTCTTC.